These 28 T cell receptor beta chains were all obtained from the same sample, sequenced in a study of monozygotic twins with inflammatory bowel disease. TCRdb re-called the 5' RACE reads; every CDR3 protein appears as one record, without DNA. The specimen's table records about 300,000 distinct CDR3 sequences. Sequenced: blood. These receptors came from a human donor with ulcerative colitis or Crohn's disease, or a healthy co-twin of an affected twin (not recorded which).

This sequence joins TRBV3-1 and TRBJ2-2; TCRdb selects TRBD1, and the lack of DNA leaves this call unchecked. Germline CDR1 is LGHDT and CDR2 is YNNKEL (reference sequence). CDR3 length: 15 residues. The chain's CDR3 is CASSQDPGGAGELFF.

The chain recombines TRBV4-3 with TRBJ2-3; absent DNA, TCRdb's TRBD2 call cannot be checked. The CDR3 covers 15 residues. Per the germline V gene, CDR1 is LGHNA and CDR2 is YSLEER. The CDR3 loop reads CASSQGSSGGAKQYF.

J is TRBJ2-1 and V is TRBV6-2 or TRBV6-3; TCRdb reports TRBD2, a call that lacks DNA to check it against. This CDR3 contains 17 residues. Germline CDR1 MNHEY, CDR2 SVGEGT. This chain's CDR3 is CASSCRQRGLGVDEQFF.

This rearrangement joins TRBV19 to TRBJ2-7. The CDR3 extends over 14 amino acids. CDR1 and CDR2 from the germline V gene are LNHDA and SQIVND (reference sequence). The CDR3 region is CASSISTDMSEQYF. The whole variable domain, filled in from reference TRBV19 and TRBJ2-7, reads DGGITQSPKYLFRKEGQNVTLSCEQNLNHDAMYWYRQDPGQGLRLIYYSQIVNDFQKGDIAEGYSVSREKKESFPLTVTSAQKNPTAFYLCASSISTDMSEQYFGPGTRLTVT.

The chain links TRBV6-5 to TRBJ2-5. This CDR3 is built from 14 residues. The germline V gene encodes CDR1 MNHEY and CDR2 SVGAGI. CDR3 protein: CASSYWSEQETQYF.

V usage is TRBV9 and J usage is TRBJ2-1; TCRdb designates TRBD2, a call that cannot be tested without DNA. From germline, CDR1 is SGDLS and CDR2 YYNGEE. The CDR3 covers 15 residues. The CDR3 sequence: CASSVGAGGNNEQFF.

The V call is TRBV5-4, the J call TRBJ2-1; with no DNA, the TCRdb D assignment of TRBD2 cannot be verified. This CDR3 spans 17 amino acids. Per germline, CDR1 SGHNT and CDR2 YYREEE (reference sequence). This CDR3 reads CASSSGTSGRAYNEQFF. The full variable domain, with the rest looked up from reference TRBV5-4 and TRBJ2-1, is ETGVTQSPTHLIKTRGQQVTLRCSSQSGHNTVSWYQQALGQGPQFIFQYYREEENGRGNFPPRFSGLQFPNYSSELNVNALELDDSALYLCASSSGTSGRAYNEQFFGPGTRLTVL.

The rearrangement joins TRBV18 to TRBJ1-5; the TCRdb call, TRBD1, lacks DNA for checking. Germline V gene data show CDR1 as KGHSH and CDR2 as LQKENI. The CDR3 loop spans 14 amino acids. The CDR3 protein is CASSPDSRNQPQHF.

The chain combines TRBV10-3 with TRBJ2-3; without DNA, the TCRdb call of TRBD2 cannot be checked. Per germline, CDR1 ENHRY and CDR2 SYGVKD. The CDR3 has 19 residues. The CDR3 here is CAISKGGQRSTSATDTQYF.

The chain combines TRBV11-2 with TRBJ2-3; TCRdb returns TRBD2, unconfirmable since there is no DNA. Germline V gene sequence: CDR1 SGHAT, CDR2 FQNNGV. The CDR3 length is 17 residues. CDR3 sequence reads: CASSLSPLAGRTDTQYF.

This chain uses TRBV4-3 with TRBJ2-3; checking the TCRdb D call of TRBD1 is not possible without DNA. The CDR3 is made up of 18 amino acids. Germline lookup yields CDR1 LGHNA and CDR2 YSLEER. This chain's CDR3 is CASSRLPPNSGGPDTQYF.

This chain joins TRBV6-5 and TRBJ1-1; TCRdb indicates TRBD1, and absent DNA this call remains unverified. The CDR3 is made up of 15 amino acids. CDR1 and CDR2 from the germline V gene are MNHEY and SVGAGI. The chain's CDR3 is CASSSGDRTNTEAFF.

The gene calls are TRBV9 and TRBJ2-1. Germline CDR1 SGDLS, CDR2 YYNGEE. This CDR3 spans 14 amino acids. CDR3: CASSVEQIYNEQFF.

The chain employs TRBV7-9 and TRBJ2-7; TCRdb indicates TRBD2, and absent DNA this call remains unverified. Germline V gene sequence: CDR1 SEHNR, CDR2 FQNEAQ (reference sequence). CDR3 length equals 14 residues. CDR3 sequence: CASSPGGSGDEQYF.

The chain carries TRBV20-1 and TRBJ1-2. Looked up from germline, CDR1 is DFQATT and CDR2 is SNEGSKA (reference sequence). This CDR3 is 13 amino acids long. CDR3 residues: CSAIRASSDGYTF.

The CDR3 loop reads CASSQREGAAGELFF. The rearrangement links TRBV6-1 to TRBJ2-2; TCRdb designates TRBD1, a call that cannot be tested without DNA. This CDR3 region has 15 residues. The germline V gene encodes CDR1 MNHNS and CDR2 SASEGT.

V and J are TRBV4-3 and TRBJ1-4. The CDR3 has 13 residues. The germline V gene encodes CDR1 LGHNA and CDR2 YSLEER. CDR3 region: CASSQGYDEKLFF.

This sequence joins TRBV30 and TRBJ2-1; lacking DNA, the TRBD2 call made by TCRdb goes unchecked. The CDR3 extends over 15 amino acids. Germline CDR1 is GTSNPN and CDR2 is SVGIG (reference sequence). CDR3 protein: CAWSERAGALDEQFF.

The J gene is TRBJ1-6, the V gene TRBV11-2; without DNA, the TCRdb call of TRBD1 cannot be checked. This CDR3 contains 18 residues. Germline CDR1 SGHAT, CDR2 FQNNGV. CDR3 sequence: CASSPRQGASSYNSPLHF.

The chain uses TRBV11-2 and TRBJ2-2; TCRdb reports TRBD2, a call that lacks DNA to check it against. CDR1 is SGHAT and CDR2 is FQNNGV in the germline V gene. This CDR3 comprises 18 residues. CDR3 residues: CASSPLTSGGGLSGELFF.

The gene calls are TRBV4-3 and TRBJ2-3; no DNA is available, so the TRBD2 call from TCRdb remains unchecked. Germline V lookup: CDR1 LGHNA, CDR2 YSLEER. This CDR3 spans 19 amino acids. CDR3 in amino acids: CASSQAGLAIATSTDTQYF.

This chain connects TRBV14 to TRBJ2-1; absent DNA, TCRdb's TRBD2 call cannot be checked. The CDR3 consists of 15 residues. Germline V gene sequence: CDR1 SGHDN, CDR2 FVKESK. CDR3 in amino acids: CASSPGVAGRNEQFF.

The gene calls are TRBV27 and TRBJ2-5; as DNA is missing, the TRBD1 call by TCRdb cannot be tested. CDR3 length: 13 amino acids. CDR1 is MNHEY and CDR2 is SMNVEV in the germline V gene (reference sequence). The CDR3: CASSQFGIETQYF.

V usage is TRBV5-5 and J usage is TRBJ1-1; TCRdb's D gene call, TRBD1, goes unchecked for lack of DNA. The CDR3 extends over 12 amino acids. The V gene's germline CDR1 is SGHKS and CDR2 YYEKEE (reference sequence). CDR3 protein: CASSSGAWHAFF.

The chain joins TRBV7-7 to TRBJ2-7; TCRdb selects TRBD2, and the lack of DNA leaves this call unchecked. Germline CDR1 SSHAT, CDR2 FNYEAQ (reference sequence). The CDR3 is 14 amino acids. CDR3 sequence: CASSESPSSYEQYF.

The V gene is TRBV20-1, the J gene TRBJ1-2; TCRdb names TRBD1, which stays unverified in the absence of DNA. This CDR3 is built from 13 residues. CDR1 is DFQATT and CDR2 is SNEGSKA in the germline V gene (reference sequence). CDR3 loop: CSAETGQGVGYTF.

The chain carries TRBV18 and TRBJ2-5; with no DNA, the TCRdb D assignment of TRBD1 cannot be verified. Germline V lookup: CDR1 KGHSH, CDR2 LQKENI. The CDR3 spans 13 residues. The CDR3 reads CASSNGGQETQYF.

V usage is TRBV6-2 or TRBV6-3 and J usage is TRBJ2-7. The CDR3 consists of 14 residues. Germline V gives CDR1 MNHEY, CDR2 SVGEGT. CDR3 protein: CASSFTAKSYEQYF.